This is a list of T cell receptor beta chains from one sample in a study of blood T cell repertoires in COVID-19. The data were produced by immunoSEQ multiplex PCR, yet TCRdb's version contains in-frame clones alone and is incomplete. The sample lists approximately 150,000 clones, roughly nine tenths occurring once. The sample was peripheral blood. The receptors derive from an older woman with acute or convalescent COVID-19. CDR3s include the opening cysteine and the closing phenylalanine or tryptophan. The D gene is left open where the match is weak.

CDR3	V	D
CASSSPGLASSYNEQFF	TRBV28	TRBD2
CASSPSRGRGETQYF	TRBV11-2	TRBD2
CASSRWGTGNYGYTF	TRBV6-5	-
CATSDSPEDEQFF	TRBV24-1	-
CASSATLGTAQETQYF	TRBV9	TRBD1
CASSSQTGWYEQYF	TRBV7-9	TRBD1
CASQTGWGNQPQHF	TRBV6-5	TRBD1
CATSRDPVPGELFF	TRBV15	-
CSVEAVPFSNEQFF	TRBV29-1	-
CATSSGTGREKTQYF	TRBV15	TRBD1
CASSLDRATGPYNSPLHF	TRBV7-2	TRBD1
CASSGTGRKEKLFF	TRBV9	TRBD1
CASSLRRQGDEKLFF	TRBV4-2	-
CASSRQGLGGNTIYF	TRBV7-2	TRBD1
CASSYDDRGPEAFF	TRBV6-2/TRBV6-3	TRBD1
CASRQGPNTEAFF	TRBV6-5	TRBD1
CSASHQGGNEQYF	TRBV20-1	-
CASSLGQGRVYEQYF	TRBV7-2	-
CASSLRRGTLSYSYGYTF	TRBV28	-
CAWRDTYRAGTEAFF	TRBV30	-
CASSHGRAGGQETQYF	TRBV4-2	TRBD2
CASSSSLPGGEKLFF	TRBV4-3	-
CATSDSEDRDLYGYTF	TRBV24-1	TRBD1
CASSLRDFNTEAFF	TRBV7-8	-
CATSTPGTGGETQYF	TRBV15	TRBD1
CASSLKGATNTQYF	TRBV5-6	TRBD1
CASRPGQVSNQPQHF	TRBV27	TRBD1
CASSFSYGTGGVAPTYEQYF	TRBV28	TRBD1
CASSVTRGNTEAFF	TRBV7-2	-
CASSYVGGNSNQPQHF	TRBV7-2	TRBD1
CASSLREGNNEQFF	TRBV19	TRBD2
CASSPPGVETQYF	TRBV7-2	-
CASSPSWGEKQFF	TRBV9	-
CASTLTGSYNEQFF	TRBV18	-
CASSQVGKDLRGTEAFF	TRBV3-1/TRBV3-2	-
CASSSVEQYF	TRBV28	-
CASSLALGQPQHF	TRBV7-8	-
CASSYHPRYYEQYF	TRBV28	-
CAVTAGANEKLFF	TRBV10-3	-
CASSLASGGINGAQYF	TRBV5-1	TRBD2
CASSPGQDIQPQHF	TRBV6-5	TRBD1
CASATSGIQETQYF	TRBV5-1	TRBD2
CASSLEFAPGESEQYF	TRBV11-2	-
CSVEVGLSHGGAFF	TRBV29-1	-
CASSPPGGVGTDTQYF	TRBV28	TRBD2
CASSLMTGNTEAFF	TRBV6-6	-
CASSPRGLEAGNIQYF	TRBV4-2	TRBD2
CASSQRGNGYTF	TRBV3-1/TRBV3-2	-
CASSYPGQHGDEQFF	TRBV6-5	TRBD1
CATSRGLRTEAFF	TRBV27	-
CASSANLGDRGQGRFF	TRBV6-1	TRBD1
CASSRTGATGELFF	TRBV6-2/TRBV6-3	TRBD1
CASSQNLAAYF	TRBV10-2	-
CASSQGFGRSRGETYEQYF	TRBV4-2	TRBD2
CASSPLSGLYGYTF	TRBV18	-
CASTGGPNTEAFF	TRBV5-6	-
CASSLRPDRATLHF	TRBV7-2	TRBD1
CASSNRDLVGYTF	TRBV6-6	-
CASSVDRVAFF	TRBV2	TRBD1
CASSPRGGVGDEQFF	TRBV4-3	-